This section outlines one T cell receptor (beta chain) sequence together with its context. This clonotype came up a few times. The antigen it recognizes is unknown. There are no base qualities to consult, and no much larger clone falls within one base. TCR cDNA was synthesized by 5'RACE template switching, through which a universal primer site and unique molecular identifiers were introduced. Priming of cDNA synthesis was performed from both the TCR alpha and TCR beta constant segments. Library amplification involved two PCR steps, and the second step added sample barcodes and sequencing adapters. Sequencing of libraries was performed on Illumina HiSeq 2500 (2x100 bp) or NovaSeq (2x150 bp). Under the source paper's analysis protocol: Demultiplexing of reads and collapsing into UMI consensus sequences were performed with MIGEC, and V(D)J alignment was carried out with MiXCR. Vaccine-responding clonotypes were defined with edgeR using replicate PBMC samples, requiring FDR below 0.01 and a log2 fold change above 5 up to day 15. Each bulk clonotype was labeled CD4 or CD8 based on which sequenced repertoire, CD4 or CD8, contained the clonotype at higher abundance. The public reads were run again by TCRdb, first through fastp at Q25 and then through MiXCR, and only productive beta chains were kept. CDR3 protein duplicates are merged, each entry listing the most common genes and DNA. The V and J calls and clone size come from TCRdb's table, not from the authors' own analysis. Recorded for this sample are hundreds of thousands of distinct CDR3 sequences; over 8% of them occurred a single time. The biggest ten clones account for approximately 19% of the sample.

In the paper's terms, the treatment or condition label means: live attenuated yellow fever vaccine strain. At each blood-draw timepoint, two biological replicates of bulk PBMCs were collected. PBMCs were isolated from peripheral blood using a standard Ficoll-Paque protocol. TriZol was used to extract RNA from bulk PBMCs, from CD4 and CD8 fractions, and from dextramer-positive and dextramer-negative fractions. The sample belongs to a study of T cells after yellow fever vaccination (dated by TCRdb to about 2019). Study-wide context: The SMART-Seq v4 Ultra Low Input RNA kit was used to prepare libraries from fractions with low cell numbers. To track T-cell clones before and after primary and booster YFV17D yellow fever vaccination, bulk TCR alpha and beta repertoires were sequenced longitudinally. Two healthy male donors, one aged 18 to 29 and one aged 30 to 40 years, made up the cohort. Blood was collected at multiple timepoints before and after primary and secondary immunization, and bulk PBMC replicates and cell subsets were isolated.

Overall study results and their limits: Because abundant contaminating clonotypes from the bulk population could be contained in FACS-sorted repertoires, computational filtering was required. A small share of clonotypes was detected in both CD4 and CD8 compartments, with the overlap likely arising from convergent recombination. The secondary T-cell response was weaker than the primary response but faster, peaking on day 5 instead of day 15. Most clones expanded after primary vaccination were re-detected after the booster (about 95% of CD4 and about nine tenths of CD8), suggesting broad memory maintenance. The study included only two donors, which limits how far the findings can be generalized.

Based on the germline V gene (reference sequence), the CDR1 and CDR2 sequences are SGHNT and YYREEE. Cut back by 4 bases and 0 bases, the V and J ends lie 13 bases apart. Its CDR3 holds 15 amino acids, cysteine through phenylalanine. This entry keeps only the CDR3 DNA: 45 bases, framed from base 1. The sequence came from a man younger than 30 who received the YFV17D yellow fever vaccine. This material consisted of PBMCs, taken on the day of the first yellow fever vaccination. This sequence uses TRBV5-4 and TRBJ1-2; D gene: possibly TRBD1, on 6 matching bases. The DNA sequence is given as TGTGCCAGCAGCAACGGACAGCGAACTAACTATGGCTACACCTTC. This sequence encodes CASSNGQRTNYGYTF.